The rows below give T cell receptor beta chains drawn from one sample of a study of blood T cell repertoires in COVID-19. Assay: immunoSEQ multiplex PCR; the TCRdb copy retains only in-frame clones and omits some. The profile shows some 250,000 clones, 81% of them singletons. The sample consisted of peripheral blood. Receptors were obtained from an elderly woman with acute or convalescent COVID-19. The CDR3 runs from the conserved cysteine through the conserved F or W. Each record gives: J gene, D gene, clone size, V gene, CDR3 protein, CDR3 DNA. A D gene is named only where the DNA matches it firmly. For some rows the clone size is stated as once, few or many, or as a class when expanded; others skip it.

J: TRBJ1-1
D: NA
size: medium-sized
V: TRBV15
CDR3: CATSRDLGSAEAFF
DNA: TGTGCCACCAGCAGAGATTTAGGCAGCGCTGAAGCTTTCTTT

J: TRBJ1-1
D: TRBD1
size: NA
V: TRBV6-5
CDR3: CASKGQGSTEAFF
DNA: TGTGCCAGCAAGGGACAGGGTAGCACTGAAGCTTTCTTT

J: TRBJ2-2
D: TRBD1
size: NA
V: TRBV6-5
CDR3: CAHDRGSTGELFF
DNA: TGTGCCCACGACAGGGGGTCCACCGGGGAGCTGTTTTTT

J: TRBJ2-7
D: TRBD2
size: NA
V: TRBV7-8
CDR3: CASSFGRGGVDEQYF
DNA: TGTGCCAGCAGCTTCGGACGGGGGGGCGTAGACGAGCAGTACTTC

J: TRBJ2-5
D: TRBD1
size: NA
V: TRBV4-1
CDR3: CASSQFPGQGVSAQYF
DNA: TGCGCCAGCAGCCAATTCCCGGGACAGGGGGTATCGGCCCAGTACTTC

J: TRBJ2-5
D: NA
size: NA
V: TRBV6-5
CDR3: CASRENAGQETQYF
DNA: TGTGCCAGCAGAGAGAACGCTGGCCAAGAGACCCAGTACTTC

J: TRBJ2-1
D: TRBD2
size: NA
V: TRBV14
CDR3: CASSQPTSGSLNEQFF
DNA: TGTGCCAGCAGCCAACCAACTAGCGGGAGTCTAAATGAGCAGTTCTTC

J: TRBJ1-1
D: NA
size: NA
V: TRBV6-5
CDR3: CASSYEGGTNTEAFF
DNA: TGTGCCAGCAGTTACGAGGGGGGGACGAACACTGAAGCTTTCTTT

J: TRBJ2-1
D: NA
size: NA
V: TRBV7-8
CDR3: CASSPRQIPSYNEQFF
DNA: TGTGCCAGCAGCCCCCGACAGATTCCCTCCTACAATGAGCAGTTCTTC

J: TRBJ2-5
D: NA
size: NA
V: TRBV3-1/TRBV3-2
CDR3: CASSQEAARRGPSDQYF
DNA: TGTGCCAGCAGCCAAGAAGCCGCCAGGCGGGGGCCTTCGGACCAGTACTTC

J: TRBJ1-2
D: NA
size: NA
V: TRBV7-9
CDR3: CASSEGLMDGYTF
DNA: TGTGCCAGCAGCGAGGGCCTAATGGATGGCTACACCTTC

J: TRBJ1-1
D: NA
size: once
V: TRBV29-1
CDR3: CSVEDGARVRTEAFF
DNA: TGCAGCGTTGAAGATGGGGCCCGGGTTCGGACTGAAGCTTTCTTT

J: TRBJ2-7
D: TRBD1
size: once
V: TRBV25-1
CDR3: CASSDPAGTGIDVYF
DNA: TGTGCCAGCAGTGACCCGGCCGGGACAGGGATTGATGTGTACTTC

J: TRBJ1-6
D: NA
size: NA
V: TRBV7-9
CDR3: CASSSARGFSNSPLHF
DNA: TGTGCCAGCAGCTCCGCGCGGGGTTTTAGCAATTCACCCCTCCACTTT

J: TRBJ1-3
D: TRBD1
size: NA
V: TRBV3-1/TRBV3-2
CDR3: CASSQVATGANTIYF
DNA: TGTGCCAGCAGCCAAGTGGCGACAGGGGCGAACACCATATATTTT

J: TRBJ2-7
D: NA
size: once
V: TRBV5-5
CDR3: CASSSEAPIASYEQYF
DNA: TGTGCCAGCAGCTCCGAGGCGCCGATTGCCTCCTACGAGCAGTACTTC

J: TRBJ1-5
D: TRBD1
size: NA
V: TRBV2
CDR3: CASSWTGREDQPQHF
DNA: TGTGCCAGCAGTTGGACAGGGAGGGAAGATCAGCCCCAGCATTTT

J: TRBJ1-5
D: NA
size: NA
V: TRBV3-1/TRBV3-2
CDR3: CASSQGGGPNQPQHF
DNA: TGTGCCAGCAGCCAAGGCGGAGGGCCCAATCAGCCCCAGCATTTT

J: TRBJ1-2
D: TRBD1
size: once
V: TRBV7-8
CDR3: CASSLGTGPYGYTF
DNA: TGTGCCAGCAGCTTAGGGACAGGGCCGTATGGCTACACCTTC

J: TRBJ2-3
D: NA
size: once
V: TRBV3-1/TRBV3-2
CDR3: CASSQERGTLTDTQYF
DNA: TGTGCCAGCAGCCAAGAGAGGGGGACCCTCACAGATACGCAGTATTTT

J: TRBJ2-5
D: NA
size: NA
V: TRBV15
CDR3: CATSRDRGKETQYF
DNA: TGTGCCACCAGCAGAGACAGGGGTAAAGAGACCCAGTACTTC

J: TRBJ2-7
D: TRBD2
size: NA
V: TRBV3-1/TRBV3-2
CDR3: CASSLTSGPYEQYF
DNA: TGTGCCAGCAGCCTGACTAGCGGACCATACGAGCAGTACTTC

J: TRBJ2-7
D: TRBD2
size: NA
V: TRBV7-9
CDR3: CASSTGLAGASYEQYF
DNA: TGTGCCAGCAGCACAGGACTAGCGGGGGCCTCCTACGAGCAGTACTTC

J: TRBJ2-7
D: TRBD1
size: NA
V: TRBV27
CDR3: CASSQQGPFYEQYF
DNA: TGTGCCAGCAGCCAACAGGGGCCGTTCTACGAGCAGTACTTC